One T cell receptor (beta chain) is described in this entry. Its antigen is not known. The data were taken from a study of cytomegalovirus exposure and HLA in healthy donors. Germline V gene lookup returns CDR1 SGHVS and CDR2 FQNEAQ. With V trimmed by 8 bases and J by 4 bases, 7 bases remained unmatched. The CDR3 has 14 amino acids. The study ran its PCR with 60 Vbeta and 13 Jbeta primers. Clones were read by immunoSEQ multiplex PCR, and TCRdb kept only the in-frame ones, dropping some. The sample has over 80,000 clones; roughly 80% are singletons. The study's findings and limits: V- and J-gene trimming of TCR beta was linked (in a later analysis) to a missense DCLRE1C variant. Presence/absence results assume similar sequencing depth per donor, which may not hold.

The genes are TRBV7-8 and TRBJ2-7, with 11 nucleotides matching TRBD1. Material for sequencing was PBMCs. This TCR came from a man aged 35 to 55 in good health and CMV-seronegative. CDR3 amino acids: CASGGTGGFYEQYF. The CDR3 coding sequence is TGTGCCAGCGGAGGGACAGGGGGGTTTTACGAGCAGTACTTC. Filled out from reference TRBV7-8 and TRBJ2-7, the complete variable domain reads GAGVSQSPRYKVAKRGQDVALRCDPISGHVSLFWYQQALGQGPEFLTYFQNEAQLDKSGLPSDRFFAERPEGSVSTLKIQRTQQEDSAVYLCASGGTGGFYEQYFGPGTRLTVT.